This TCR beta chain was identified during a study of early T cells in non-severe SARS-CoV-2 infection. General study points: Private and CD4 specificities were missed by VDJdb matching, which favored anti-spike CD8 responses.

This clonotype was counted many times. Its antigen is not known. The TCR library protocol was used to attach unique molecular identifiers. These identifiers were attached to individual cDNA molecules. TCRdb re-called the 5' RACE reads through MiXCR, storing one row per CDR3 protein. The profile shows roughly 30,000 distinct CDR3 sequences, around 4.4% of them singletons. The CDR3 spans 13 residues. CDR1 is SGHTA, CDR2 FQGTGA, per germline. The V end lost 5 bases, the J end lost 2 bases, and 6 bases lay between the germline ends. This chain joins TRBV7-3 and TRBJ2-2; D not resolved. Material for sequencing was whole blood. The clonotype was recovered from an adult who was a healthcare worker with PCR-confirmed SARS-CoV-2 infection or an uninfected control (not recorded which). The CDR3 region is CASSRENTGELFF. CDR3 sequence (DNA): TGTGCCAGCAGCAGGGAAAACACCGGGGAGCTGTTTTTT.